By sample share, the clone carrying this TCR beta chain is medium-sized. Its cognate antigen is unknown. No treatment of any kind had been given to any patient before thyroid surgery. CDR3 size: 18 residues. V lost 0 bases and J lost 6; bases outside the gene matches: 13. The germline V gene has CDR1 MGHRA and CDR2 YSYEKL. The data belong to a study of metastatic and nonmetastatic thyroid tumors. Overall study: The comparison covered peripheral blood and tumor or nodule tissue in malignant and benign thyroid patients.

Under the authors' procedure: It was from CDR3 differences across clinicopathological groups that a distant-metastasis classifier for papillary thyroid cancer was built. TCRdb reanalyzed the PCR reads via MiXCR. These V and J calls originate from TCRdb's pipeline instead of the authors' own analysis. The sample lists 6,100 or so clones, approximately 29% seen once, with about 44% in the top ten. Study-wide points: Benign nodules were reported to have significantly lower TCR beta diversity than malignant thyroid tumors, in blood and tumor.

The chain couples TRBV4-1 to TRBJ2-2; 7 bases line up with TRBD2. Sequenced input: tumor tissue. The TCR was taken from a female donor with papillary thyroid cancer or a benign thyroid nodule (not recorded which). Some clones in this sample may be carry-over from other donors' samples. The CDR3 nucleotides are TGCGCCAGCAGCCAAGACCTCCGTGGGGGAGGGCACCCCGGGGAGCTGTTTTTT. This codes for CASSQDLRGGGHPGELFF.